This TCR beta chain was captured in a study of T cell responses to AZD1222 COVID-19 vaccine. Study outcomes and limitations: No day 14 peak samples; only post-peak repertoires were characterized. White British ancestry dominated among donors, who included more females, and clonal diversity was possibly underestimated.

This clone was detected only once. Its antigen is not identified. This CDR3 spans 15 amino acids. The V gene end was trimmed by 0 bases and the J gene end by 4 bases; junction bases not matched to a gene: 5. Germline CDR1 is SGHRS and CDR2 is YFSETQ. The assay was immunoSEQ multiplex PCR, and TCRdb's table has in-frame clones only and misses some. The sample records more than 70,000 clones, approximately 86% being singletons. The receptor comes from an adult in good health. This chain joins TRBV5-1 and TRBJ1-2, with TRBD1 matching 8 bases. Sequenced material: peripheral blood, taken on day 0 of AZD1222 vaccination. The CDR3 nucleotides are TGCGCCAGCAGCTTGGCCGAAGACAGGGGCTATGGCTACACCTTC. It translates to CASSLAEDRGYGYTF.